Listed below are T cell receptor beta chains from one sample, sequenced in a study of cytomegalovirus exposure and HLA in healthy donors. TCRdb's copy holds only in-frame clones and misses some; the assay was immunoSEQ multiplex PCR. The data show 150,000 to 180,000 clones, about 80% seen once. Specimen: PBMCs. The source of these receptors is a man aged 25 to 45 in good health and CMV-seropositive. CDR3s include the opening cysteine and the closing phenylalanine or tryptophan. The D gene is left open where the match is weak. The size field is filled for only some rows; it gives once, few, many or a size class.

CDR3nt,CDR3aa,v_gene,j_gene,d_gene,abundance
TGTGCCTGCCAGGAAGGGTTTGGGGGGAAAGCTTTCTTT,CACQEGFGGKAFF,TRBV30,TRBJ1-1,-,-
TGTGCCAGCAGCACCGGGATAACCTACGGTGAAGCTTTCTTT,CASSTGITYGEAFF,TRBV5-4,TRBJ1-1,-,few
TGTGCCAGTAGTACCAACAGGGACCTGAACACTGAAGCTTTCTTT,CASSTNRDLNTEAFF,TRBV19,TRBJ1-1,-,-
TGTGCCAGCAGCCATGACAGGGGGCATTTTAATGAAAAACTGTTTTTT,CASSHDRGHFNEKLFF,TRBV28,TRBJ1-4,TRBD1,-
TGCAGCGCTTCAGGGGGCGTTGAGACTGAAGCTTTCTTT,CSASGGVETEAFF,TRBV29-1,TRBJ1-1,TRBD1,once
TGTGCCAGTAGGGGCAAGGACTTAATTAAAGAGACCCAGTACTTC,CASRGKDLIKETQYF,TRBV19,TRBJ2-5,-,-
TGTGCCAGCAGCTTTCGCGTTCTGGACGAGCAGTACTTC,CASSFRVLDEQYF,TRBV7-2,TRBJ2-7,-,-
TGTGCCAGCAGACCACCGGGACAGGAGTCAAAACTGTTTTTT,CASRPPGQESKLFF,TRBV7-9,TRBJ1-4,TRBD1,-
TGTGCCAGCAGCCCCGGTGAGGGCGTAGCGGGAGGAGTGGAGACCCAGTACTTC,CASSPGEGVAGGVETQYF,TRBV7-9,TRBJ2-5,TRBD2,-
TGTGCCAGCAGTTCTGGGGGGTGGGAAGCTTTCTTT,CASSSGGWEAFF,TRBV11-3,TRBJ1-1,-,-
TGTGCCAGCAGCTTAGTTGGGACTAGTGGTTGGGATACGCAGTATTTT,CASSLVGTSGWDTQYF,TRBV11-2,TRBJ2-3,TRBD2,few
TGTGCCAGCAGCCAAGAGGCAATGGGAGTAAACGAGCAGTACTTC,CASSQEAMGVNEQYF,TRBV4-2,TRBJ2-7,-,few
TGTGCCAGTAGTACCGGACTGGCCGTTGATGGCTACACCTTC,CASSTGLAVDGYTF,TRBV19,TRBJ1-2,-,few
TGTGCCTGGAGTGTACGGCTCCCGCGGTGGGTAGCGGGAGCCGGCTCCTACGAGCAGTACTTC,CAWSVRLPRWVAGAGSYEQYF,TRBV30,TRBJ2-7,TRBD2,once
TGTGCCAGCAGCCCGACTACTAGCGGAGGCTCCTACGAGCAGTACTTC,CASSPTTSGGSYEQYF,TRBV7-9,TRBJ2-7,TRBD2,-
TGTGCCAGCAGCTCCCGCCCGTGGAGCGAGCAGTACTTC,CASSSRPWSEQYF,TRBV11-3,TRBJ2-7,-,-
TGTGCCTGGAGTGCGGGGGGCAACCGCTATGGCTACACCTTC,CAWSAGGNRYGYTF,TRBV30,TRBJ1-2,-,-
TGTGCCAGCAGCTTTTTTGCGGGGGGCACCGGGGAGCTGTTTTTT,CASSFFAGGTGELFF,TRBV11-1,TRBJ2-2,TRBD2,-
TGCGCCAGCAGCCGAACTACCGGGACTTCCCGTAATGAGCAGTTCTTC,CASSRTTGTSRNEQFF,TRBV4-1,TRBJ2-1,-,few
TGTGCCAGTAGTATCGGACAGATTAAGAACACTGAAGCTTTCTTT,CASSIGQIKNTEAFF,TRBV19,TRBJ1-1,-,-
TGTGCCAGCAGCTTACGAGACAGGGAGAACACCGGGGAGCTGTTTTTT,CASSLRDRENTGELFF,TRBV11-2,TRBJ2-2,TRBD1,once
TGTGCCCTGGGGCAATCCTCTGGAAACACCATATATTTT,CALGQSSGNTIYF,TRBV28,TRBJ1-3,-,-
TGTGCCAGCAGCTCGACTAGCGGGAGGGCGGGGGAGCAGTACTTC,CASSSTSGRAGEQYF,TRBV7-6,TRBJ2-7,TRBD2,few
TGTGCCAGCAGCGACAGGAAGGGTTACAATGAGCAGTTCTTC,CASSDRKGYNEQFF,TRBV7-9,TRBJ2-1,-,-
TGTGCCAGCAGCGAGAATGTAGAGACCCAGTACTTC,CASSENVETQYF,TRBV5-4,TRBJ2-5,-,-
TGCGCCAGCAGCCAAGCCTCCTTGTGGAGGCAGTATTTT,CASSQASLWRQYF,TRBV4-1,TRBJ2-3,-,-
TGTGCCAGCAGCACACAGGGTTACGAGCAGTACTTC,CASSTQGYEQYF,TRBV28,TRBJ2-7,-,few
TGTGCCAGCGGGGACGGAGGACAGGGACTGGGTGAGCAGTACTTC,CASGDGGQGLGEQYF,TRBV28,TRBJ2-5,TRBD1,-
TGTGCCAGCAGTTTGGAGAGGAATGAGCAGTTCTTC,CASSLERNEQFF,TRBV28,TRBJ2-1,-,few